This T cell receptor beta chain was recorded in a study of T-cell memory formation after mild COVID-19. MiXCR, applied by TCRdb to the 5' RACE reads, yields one record per CDR3 protein. The sample has about 350,000 distinct CDR3 sequences, approximately 14% seen once. Per germline, CDR1 MNHEY and CDR2 SVGEGT. V dropped 4 bases and J dropped 0 bases, with 14 bases sitting between them. This CDR3 comprises 16 residues. Sequenced material: PBMCs or a T cell subset sorted from them (not recorded which). This clonotype originated in a man aged 18 to 35 who had mild COVID-19 (a few samples of this study predate the infection). Cell type and time point are not known. V gene TRBV6-2 or TRBV6-3 combines with J gene TRBJ2-3; D possibly matches TRBD1 or TRBD2 (5 bases each). The CDR3 coding sequence is TGTGCCAGCAGTTTTGGGCTGAGGGGTAGCACAGATACGCAGTATTTT. It translates to CASSFGLRGSTDTQYF.